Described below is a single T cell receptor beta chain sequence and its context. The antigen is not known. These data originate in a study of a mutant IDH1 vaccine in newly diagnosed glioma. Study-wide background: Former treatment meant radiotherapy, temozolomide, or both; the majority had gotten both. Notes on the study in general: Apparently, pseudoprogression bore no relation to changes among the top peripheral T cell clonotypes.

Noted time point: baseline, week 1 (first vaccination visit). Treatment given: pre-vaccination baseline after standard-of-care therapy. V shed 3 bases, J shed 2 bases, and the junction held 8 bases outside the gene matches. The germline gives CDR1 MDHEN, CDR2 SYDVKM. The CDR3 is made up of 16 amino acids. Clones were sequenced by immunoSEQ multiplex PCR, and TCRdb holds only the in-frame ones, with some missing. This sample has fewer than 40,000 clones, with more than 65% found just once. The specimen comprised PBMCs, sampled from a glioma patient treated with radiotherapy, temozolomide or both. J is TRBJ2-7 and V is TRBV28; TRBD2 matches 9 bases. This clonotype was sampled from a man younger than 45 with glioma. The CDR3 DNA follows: TGTGCCAGCAGTTTTCAAAGCGGGAGGCGCCCCTACGAGCAGTACTTC. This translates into CASSFQSGRRPYEQYF.